This TCR beta chain was recorded in a study of T cell repertoires in cytomegalovirus infection. Study-level background: The authors used CMV epitopes that were HLA-C-restricted (recently identified) and HLA-B-restricted (well studied). From public TCR beta signatures came an indication of both CMV infection and matching HLA type.

At least ten counts were recorded for this clonotype. Its antigen is as yet unknown. TCRdb re-analysed the reads in MiXCR, keeping a single row per CDR3 protein. The table records 700,000 to 900,000 distinct CDR3 sequences, 25% to 30% of them present only once. The germline V and J ends were trimmed by 4 bases and 0 bases, with 10 bases remaining between them. CDR1 and CDR2 from the germline V gene are LGHNA and YNFKEQ. The CDR3 covers 15 residues. Whole-study findings and limits: HLA-C-restricted CMV clonotypes gave the most frequent clonotype in two of eight donors.

V usage is TRBV4-2 and J usage is TRBJ1-5, with D possibly TRBD1 on 5 matching bases. Source: cultured CD8+ T cells from PBMCs, taken from culture after CMV antigen stimulation. This sequence originates from a human donor in good health (CMV status not recorded). Some clones in this sample may be carry-over from other donors' samples. The DNA of the CDR3 is TGTGCCAGCAGCCGATCAGGGCCTAGCAATCAGCCCCAGCATTTT. Translating it yields CASSRSGPSNQPQHF.